Sequencing of this T cell receptor beta chain was carried out in a study of T cells after posttransplantation cyclophosphamide. Regarding the study as a whole: Later blood repertoires were often dominated by clones from the donor CD8+ memory compartment. Skin or GI-infiltrating T cells shared few TRB sequences with blood.

This clone ranks as medium-sized. Its antigen is unknown. The ends were cut back, 0 bases at V and 2 bases at J, with 11 bases in the middle. The CDR3 is 17 amino acids. CDR1 is LGHNA, CDR2 YSLEER, per germline. Sequenced by immunoSEQ multiplex PCR; TCRdb stores in-frame clones only, minus some. This sample carries 20,000 to 25,000 clones, none of them present only once. The rearrangement joins TRBV4-3 to TRBJ1-6, with D perhaps matching TRBD1 (6 bases). This receptor was identified in a woman in her fifties or sixties in good health, CMV-negative, and a related stem cell transplant donor. Material: PBMCs. The CDR3 region is CASSQERGAPYNSPLHF. DNA for the CDR3: TGCGCCAGCAGCCAAGAACGGGGGGCCCCCTATAATTCACCCCTCCACTTT.